This paragraph reports one T cell receptor beta chain. Its antigen remains unidentified. The germline V and J ends were trimmed by 6 bases and 5 bases, with 16 bases remaining between them. In germline, CDR1 is LNHDA, CDR2 SQIVND (reference sequence). This CDR3 has 14 residues. The sample is drawn from a study of cytomegalovirus exposure and HLA in healthy donors. Study-level findings and limits: TCR beta sequences reportedly predicted most subjects' HLA-A and HLA-B alleles accurately. In a later analysis, several top co-occurrence clusters appeared linked to parvovirus B19, influenza, CMV and Epstein-Barr virus. Later examination showed HLA-associated TCR beta chains had greater clonal expansion than equally common others.

The PCR used 60 Vbeta and 13 Jbeta primers. The protocol was immunoSEQ multiplex PCR, while the TCRdb copy is restricted to in-frame clones and leaves out a portion. The sample includes around 150,000 clones, about 79% seen only once; the top ten take roughly 6.7%. This sequence was found in a man between 50 and 59 years old in good health and CMV-seropositive. This chain joins TRBV19 and TRBJ1-1; the D gene is possibly TRBD1 (5 bases). Sequencing was done on a sample of PBMCs. The CDR3 loop reads CASRSDNDATEAFF. The CDR3 DNA sequence: TGTGCCAGTAGATCGGACAACGACGCGACTGAAGCTTTCTTT.